This T cell receptor beta chain was sequenced for a study of T cell responses to AZD1222 COVID-19 vaccine. Findings of the study overall: Donors were chiefly white British, with a greater number of females, and clonal diversity was perhaps underestimated.

A word on this clone: Its antigen is still unknown.

Assay used: immunoSEQ multiplex PCR; TCRdb lists only in-frame clones, some missing. The sample yields 90,000 to 120,000 clones, 70% to 90% seen once. The J segment lost 6 bases and the V segment lost 8 bases, leaving 13 bases of the junction unmatched. The CDR3 runs 15 residues. Germline V CDR1 and CDR2: MRHNA, SNTAGT. Specimen: peripheral blood, collected on day 0 of AZD1222 vaccination. The genes are TRBV6-4 and TRBJ2-1; 7 bases are shared with TRBD1. The clonotype was recovered from an adult in good health. The CDR3 is CASARTGVQSNEQFF. CDR3 nucleotides: TGTGCCAGCGCTCGGACAGGAGTCCAGAGCAATGAGCAGTTCTTC.